The 11 T cell receptor beta chains in this list originate from one sample, sequenced in a study of CD8 T cells in ankylosing spondylitis. TCRdb redid the calling of the 5' RACE reads with MiXCR, one entry per CDR3 protein. The sample includes about 400,000 distinct CDR3 sequences, 20% of them seen just once. The sequencing input was blood, either unsorted or a sorted T cell fraction (not recorded which). The receptors stem from a male donor with ankylosing spondylitis or in good health (not recorded which).

A few counts support this clonotype. The chain is built from TRBV12-3 or TRBV12-4 and TRBJ2-7; a possible D gene is TRBD1 (5 bases). V was cut by 6 bases and J by 0 bases, with 9 bases left in between. This CDR3 comprises 13 residues. The CDR3 nucleotides read TGTGCCAGCAGCCGGACACTCTCCTACGAGCAGTACTTC. This sequence encodes CASSRTLSYEQYF.

This clonotype was observed a handful of times. This chain joins TRBV7-9 and TRBJ2-1; TRBD2 aligns across 8 bases. Germline assignment: CDR1 SEHNR and CDR2 FQNEAQ (reference sequence). The CDR3 runs to 15 residues. The V gene end was trimmed by 5 bases and the J gene end by 6 bases; junction bases not matched to a gene: 9. The CDR3, as DNA: TGTGCCAGCAGCCCAGCGGGGGTACACCCCAATGAGCAGTTCTTC. Amino acids: CASSPAGVHPNEQFF.

The chain joins TRBV29-1 to TRBJ2-2; tentatively, D is TRBD2 (7 bases). The V end was cut by 1 base, the J end by 10 bases, with 22 bases between. Germline V CDR1 and CDR2: SQVTM, ANQGSEA. The CDR3 consists of 16 residues. The CDR3 sequence: CSVEAGEPGEGSELFF. CDR3 DNA sequence: TGCAGCGTTGAAGCTGGGGAGCCAGGGGAGGGCTCGGAGCTGTTTTTT.

This clonotype was found a few times. The chain has TRBV11-1 and TRBJ2-5, with 11 positions matching TRBD1. After removal of 2 bases from V and 5 bases from J, the junction contained 13 bases not matched to a gene. In germline, CDR1 is SGHAT, CDR2 FQDESV (reference sequence). CDR3 length: 18 residues. The DNA of the CDR3 is TGTGCCAGCAGCTTACCCTCGGGGACAGGGGGGTTCGTCGAGACCCAGTACTTC. Its protein product is CASSLPSGTGGFVETQYF.

The chain recombines TRBV28 with TRBJ2-7; D gene ambiguous. V lost 5 bases, J lost 3 bases, and 17 bases lay in between. The CDR3 sequence is 15 residues long. Germline CDR1 and CDR2: MDHEN and SYDVKM. The CDR3 region is CASSRLVGKFYEQYF. In DNA form, the CDR3 reads TGTGCCAGCAGTCGTCTTGTGGGTAAATTCTACGAGCAGTACTTC.

This clonotype turned up a few times. The gene calls are TRBV7-9 and TRBJ2-1; 8 bases fit TRBD2. CDR1 and CDR2 (germline): SEHNR, FQNEAQ (reference sequence). This CDR3 has 14 residues. The V segment lost 1 base and the J segment 9 bases; nucleotides outside the gene matches: 5. CDR3 sequence reads: CASSLVRGEGEQFF. The CDR3 DNA reads TGTGCCAGCAGCTTAGTGCGGGGGGAAGGTGAGCAGTTCTTC.

The gene calls are TRBV9 and TRBJ2-3; D not resolved. Looked up from germline, CDR1 is SGDLS and CDR2 is YYNGEE. V was cut by 3 bases and J by 6 bases, with 14 bases left in between. CDR3 length: 14 residues. In nucleotides, the CDR3 is TGTGCCAGCAGCGAGCCGGATCTCGCTGATACGCAGTATTTT. Its translation: CASSEPDLADTQYF.

About this clonotype itself: One end of the junction is discordant with germline, which a read error may explain. This chain connects TRBV7-7 to TRBJ2-1; 8 positions match TRBD2. The CDR3 consists of 13 residues. Germline CDR1 is SSHAT and CDR2 is FNYEAQ (reference sequence). Written as DNA, the CDR3 is TGTGCTAGCAGCCAAGGACTAGCCAATGAGCAGTTCTTC. It codes for CASSQGLANEQFF.

This clonotype was seen a handful of times. This chain connects TRBV20-1 to TRBJ2-7, with 9 bases lining up with TRBD1. The J segment lost 2 bases and the V segment lost 3 bases, leaving 8 bases of the junction unmatched. The CDR3 spans 15 residues. Germline CDR1 DFQATT, CDR2 SNEGSKA (reference sequence). DNA for the CDR3: TGCAGTGCTAGGGAACTCGGACAGGGGACCTACGAGCAGTACTTC. This translates into CSARELGQGTYEQYF.

This clonotype was counted only a few times. This chain uses TRBV10-3 with TRBJ2-7; 9 bases agree with TRBD1. The CDR3 is 14 residues long. The V segment lost 7 bases and the J segment 1 base; nucleotides outside the gene matches: 5. From germline, CDR1 is ENHRY and CDR2 SYGVKD. The CDR3, as DNA: TGTGCCATCACCGAGGGGACAGGGTCCTACGAGCAGTACTTC. Amino acids: CAITEGTGSYEQYF.

The sample holds a few counts of this clonotype. This chain connects TRBV4-1 to TRBJ2-5; D might be TRBD2 (7 bases). The V end was cut by 0 bases, the J end by 4 bases, with 12 bases between. The CDR3 consists of 15 residues. In germline, CDR1 is MGHRA, CDR2 YSYEKL. CDR3 bases: TGCGCCAGCAGCCAAGATCGGGGGGCCCCAGAGACCCAGTACTTC. Amino acid sequence: CASSQDRGAPETQYF.